Listed here is a single T cell receptor beta chain. Sequenced by immunoSEQ multiplex PCR; TCRdb stores in-frame clones only, minus some. The sample carries around 120,000 clones, about 91% recorded once. V was cut by 8 bases and J by 0 bases, with 13 bases left in between. The germline CDR1 and CDR2 sequences are MNHEY and SMNVEV (reference sequence). This CDR3 is 14 amino acids long. This entry belongs to a study of control samples from healthy donors and cancer patients. The J gene is TRBJ1-2, the V gene TRBV27, with TRBD1 as a possible D gene (5 bases). This clonotype originated in a man aged 40-55 years in good health. The sequenced sample was blood. CDR3 sequence: CASAPAGSNYGYTF. The CDR3 nucleotides are TGTGCCAGCGCCCCGGCAGGGTCTAACTATGGCTACACCTTC.